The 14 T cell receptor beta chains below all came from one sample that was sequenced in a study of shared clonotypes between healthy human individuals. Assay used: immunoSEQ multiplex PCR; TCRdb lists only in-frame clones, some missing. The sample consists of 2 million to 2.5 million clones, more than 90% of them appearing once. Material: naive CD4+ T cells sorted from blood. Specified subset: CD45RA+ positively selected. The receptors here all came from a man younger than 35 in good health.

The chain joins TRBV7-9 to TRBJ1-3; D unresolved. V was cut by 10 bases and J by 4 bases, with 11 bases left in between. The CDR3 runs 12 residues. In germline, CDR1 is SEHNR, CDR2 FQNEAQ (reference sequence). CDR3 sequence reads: CAIDQPGNTIYF. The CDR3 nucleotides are TGTGCCATTGATCAACCGGGAAACACCATATATTTT.

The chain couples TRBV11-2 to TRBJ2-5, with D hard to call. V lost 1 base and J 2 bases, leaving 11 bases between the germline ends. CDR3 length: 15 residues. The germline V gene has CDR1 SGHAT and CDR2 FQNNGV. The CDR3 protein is CASSLVGSKQETQYF. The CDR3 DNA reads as TGTGCCAGCAGCTTAGTCGGTTCGAAGCAAGAGACCCAGTACTTC. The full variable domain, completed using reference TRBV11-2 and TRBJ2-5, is EAGVAQSPRYKIIEKRQSVAFWCNPISGHATLYWYQQILGQGPKLLIQFQNNGVVDDSQLPKDRFSAERLKGVDSTLKIQPAKLEDSAVYLCASSLVGSKQETQYFGPGTRLLVL.

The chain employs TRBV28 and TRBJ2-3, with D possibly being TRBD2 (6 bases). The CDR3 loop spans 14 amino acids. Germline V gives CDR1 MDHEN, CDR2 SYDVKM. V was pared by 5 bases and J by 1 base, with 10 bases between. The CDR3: CASSNPGGTDTQYF. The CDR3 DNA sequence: TGTGCCAGCAGTAACCCGGGAGGCACAGATACGCAGTATTTT.

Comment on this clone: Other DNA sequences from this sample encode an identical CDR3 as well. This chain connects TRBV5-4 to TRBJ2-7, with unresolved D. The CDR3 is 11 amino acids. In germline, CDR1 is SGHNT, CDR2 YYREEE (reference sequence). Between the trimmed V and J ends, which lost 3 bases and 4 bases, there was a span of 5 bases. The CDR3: CASSSPYEQYF. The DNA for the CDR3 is TGTGCCAGCAGCTCTCCGTACGAGCAGTACTTC.

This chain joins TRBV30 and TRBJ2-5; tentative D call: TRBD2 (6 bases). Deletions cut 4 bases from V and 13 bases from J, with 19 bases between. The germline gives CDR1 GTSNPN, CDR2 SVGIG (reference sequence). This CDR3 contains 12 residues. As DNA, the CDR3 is TGTGCCTGGACCGAGAATCCTAGCGCCCGGTACTTC. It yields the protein CAWTENPSARYF.

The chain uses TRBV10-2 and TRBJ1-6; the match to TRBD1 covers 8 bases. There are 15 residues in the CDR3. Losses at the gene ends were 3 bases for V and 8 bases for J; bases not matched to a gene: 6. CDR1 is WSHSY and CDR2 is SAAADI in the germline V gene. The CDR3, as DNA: TGCGCCAGCAGTGATTCTCCAGGGGGCGATTCACCCCTCCACTTT. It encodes CASSDSPGGDSPLHF.

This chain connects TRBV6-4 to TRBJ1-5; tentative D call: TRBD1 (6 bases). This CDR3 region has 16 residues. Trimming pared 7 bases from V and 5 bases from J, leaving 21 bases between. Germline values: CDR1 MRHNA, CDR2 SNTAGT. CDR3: CASTEWGPIWHQPQHF. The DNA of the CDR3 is TGTGCCAGCACCGAGTGGGGGCCGATCTGGCATCAGCCCCAGCATTTT.

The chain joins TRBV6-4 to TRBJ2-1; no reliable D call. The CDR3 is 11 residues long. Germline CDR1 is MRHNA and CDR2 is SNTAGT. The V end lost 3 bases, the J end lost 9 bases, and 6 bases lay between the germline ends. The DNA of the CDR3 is TGTGCCAGCAGTGATCATGGTGAGCAGTTCTTC. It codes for CASSDHGEQFF.

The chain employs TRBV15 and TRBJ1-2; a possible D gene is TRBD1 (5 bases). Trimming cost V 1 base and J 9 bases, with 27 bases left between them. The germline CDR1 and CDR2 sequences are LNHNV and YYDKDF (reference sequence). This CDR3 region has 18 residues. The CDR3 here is CATSRVKGQGQLDSSYTF. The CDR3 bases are TGTGCCACCAGCAGAGTTAAGGGGCAGGGTCAGTTAGACTCTAGCTACACCTTC. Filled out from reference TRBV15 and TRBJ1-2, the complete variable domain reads DAMVIQNPRYQVTQFGKPVTLSCSQTLNHNVMYWYQQKSSQAPKLLFHYYDKDFNNEADTPDNFQSRRPNTSFCFLDIRSPGLGDTAMYLCATSRVKGQGQLDSSYTFGSGTRLTVV.

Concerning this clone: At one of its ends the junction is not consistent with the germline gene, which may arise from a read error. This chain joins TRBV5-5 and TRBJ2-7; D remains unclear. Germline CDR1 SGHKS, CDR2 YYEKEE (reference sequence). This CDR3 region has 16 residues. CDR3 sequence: CASSLGPSLAESPLGF. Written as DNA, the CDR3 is TGTGCCAGCAGCTTGGGCCCCTCCCTGGCGGAGTCCCCCCTGGGCTTC.

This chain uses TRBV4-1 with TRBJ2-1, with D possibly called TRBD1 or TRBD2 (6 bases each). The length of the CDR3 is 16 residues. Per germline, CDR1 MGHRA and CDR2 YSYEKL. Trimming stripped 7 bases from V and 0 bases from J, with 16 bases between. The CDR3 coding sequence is TGCGCCAGCACCCTCCGCCGGGGGCCCTCCTACAATGAGCAGTTCTTC. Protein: CASTLRRGPSYNEQFF.

As DNA, the CDR3 is TGTGCCAGCAGCCCCAGCGGGAACACAGATACGCAGTATTTT. Protein product: CASSPSGNTDTQYF. V gene TRBV7-9 combines with J gene TRBJ2-3, with 7 bases identical to TRBD2. V lost 5 bases to trimming and J lost 2 bases; unmatched junction nucleotides: 4. Germline V gives CDR1 SEHNR, CDR2 FQNEAQ (reference sequence). The CDR3 length is 14 residues. Using reference TRBV7-9 and TRBJ2-3 for the parts outside the CDR3, the full variable domain is DTGVSQNPRHKITKRGQNVTFRCDPISEHNRLYWYRQTLGQGPEFLTYFQNEAQLEKSRLLSDRFSAERPKGSFSTLEIQRTEQGDSAMYLCASSPSGNTDTQYFGPGTRLTVL.

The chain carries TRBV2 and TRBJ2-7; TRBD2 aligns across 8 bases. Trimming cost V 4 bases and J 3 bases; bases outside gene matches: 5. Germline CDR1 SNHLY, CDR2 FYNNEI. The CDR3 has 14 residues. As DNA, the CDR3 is TGTGCCAGCAGTGGATCGAGCGGGGGCTACGAGCAGTACTTC. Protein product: CASSGSSGGYEQYF.

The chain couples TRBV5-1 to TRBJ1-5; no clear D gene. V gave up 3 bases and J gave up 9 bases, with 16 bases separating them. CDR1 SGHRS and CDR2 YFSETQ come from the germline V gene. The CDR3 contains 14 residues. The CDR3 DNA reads TGCGCCAGCAGCTCCGACCCCCAGGCAAGGCCCCAGCATTTT. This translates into CASSSDPQARPQHF.